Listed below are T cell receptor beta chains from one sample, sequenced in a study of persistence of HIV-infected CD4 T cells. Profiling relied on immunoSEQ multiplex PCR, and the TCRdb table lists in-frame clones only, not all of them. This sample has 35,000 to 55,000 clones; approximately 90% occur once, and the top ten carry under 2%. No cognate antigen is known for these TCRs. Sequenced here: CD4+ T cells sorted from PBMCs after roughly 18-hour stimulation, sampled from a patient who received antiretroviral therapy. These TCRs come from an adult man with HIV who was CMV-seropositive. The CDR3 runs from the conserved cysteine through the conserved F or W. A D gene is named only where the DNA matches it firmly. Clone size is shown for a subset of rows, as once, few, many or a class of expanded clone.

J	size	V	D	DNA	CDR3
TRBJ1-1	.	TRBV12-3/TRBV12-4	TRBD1	TGTGCCAGCAGAGACAGGGGAAACACTGAAGCTTTCTTT	CASRDRGNTEAFF
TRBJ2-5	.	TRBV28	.	TGTGCCAGCAGTTTAGGCCAAGAGACCCAGTACTTC	CASSLGQETQYF
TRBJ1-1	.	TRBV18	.	TGTGCCAGCTCACCTGGGCTCCCTGAAGCTTTCTTT	CASSPGLPEAFF
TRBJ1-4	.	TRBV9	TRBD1	TGTGCCAGCAGCGAGAGGACAGGGGAGGGTGAAAAACTGTTTTTT	CASSERTGEGEKLFF
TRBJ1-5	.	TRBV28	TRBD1	TGTGCCAGCAGTCTCACAGGGGGCTTAAGGCCCCAGCATTTT	CASSLTGGLRPQHF
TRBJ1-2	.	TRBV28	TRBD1	TGTGCCAGCACCTCCGCCGGGACAGGGGGTAGTCATGGCTACACCTTC	CASTSAGTGGSHGYTF
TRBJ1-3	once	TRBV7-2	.	TGTGCCAGCAGCTTAGTCAGTCGAGGCTCTGGAAACACCATATATTTT	CASSLVSRGSGNTIYF
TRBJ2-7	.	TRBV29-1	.	TGCAGCGTCGCCCCCGGGGCGGACGAGCAGTACTTC	CSVAPGADEQYF
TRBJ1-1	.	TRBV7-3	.	TGTGCCAGCAGCTCAGGCCTCAACACTGAAGCTTTCTTT	CASSSGLNTEAFF
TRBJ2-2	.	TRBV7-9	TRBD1	TGTGCCAGCAGCGACCGACAGGGGAGCACCGGGGAGCTGTTTTTT	CASSDRQGSTGELFF
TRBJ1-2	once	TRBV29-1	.	TGCAGCGTTCCTTTCGGGGGCTATGGCTACACCTTC	CSVPFGGYGYTF
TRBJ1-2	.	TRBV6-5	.	TGTGCCACCACTCTCGTGGCTAACTATGGCTACACCTTC	CATTLVANYGYTF
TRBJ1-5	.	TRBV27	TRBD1	TGTGCCAGCAGTTTAGGGCAGGGGGATCAGCCCCAGCATTTT	CASSLGQGDQPQHF
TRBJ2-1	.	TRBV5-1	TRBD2	TGCGCCAGCAGCGTAACCGGGACTAGCACCTACAATGAGCAGTTCTTC	CASSVTGTSTYNEQFF
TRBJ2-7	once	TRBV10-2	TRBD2	TGCGCCAGCAGAGGACTAGCGGGCGAGCAGTACTTC	CASRGLAGEQYF
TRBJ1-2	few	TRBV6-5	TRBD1	TGTGCCAGCACCCAGGACAGGGGTTGGGATGGCTACACCTTC	CASTQDRGWDGYTF
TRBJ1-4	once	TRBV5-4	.	TGTGCCAGCAGCTTTGAGGGCGGGTCTAATGAAAAACTGTTTTTT	CASSFEGGSNEKLFF
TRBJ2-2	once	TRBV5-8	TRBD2	TGTGCCAGCACCCGAATAGCGGGGGTCACCGGGGAGCTGTTTTTT	CASTRIAGVTGELFF
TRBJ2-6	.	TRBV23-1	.	TGCGCCAGCAGTCACCCCAGGGGGGGGGACTTTAGGGCCAACGTCCTGACTTTC	CASSHPRGGDFRANVLTF
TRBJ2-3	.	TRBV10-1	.	TGCGCCAGCAGTTTTACCCCCGGGTCCACAGATACGCAGTATTTT	CASSFTPGSTDTQYF
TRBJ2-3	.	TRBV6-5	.	TGTGCCAGCAACTTTGTCTCAGATACGCAGTATTTT	CASNFVSDTQYF
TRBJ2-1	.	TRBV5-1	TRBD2	TGCGCCAGCAGCATTCAGGGGAGAGGGACTAGCGGGCACAATGAGCAGTTCTTC	CASSIQGRGTSGHNEQFF
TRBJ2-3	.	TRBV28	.	TGTGCCACCTGGGTGTCTAGCACAGATACGCAGTATTTT	CATWVSSTDTQYF
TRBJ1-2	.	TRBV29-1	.	TGCAGCGTTGAAGACAGGAGGTTTGGCTACACCTTC	CSVEDRRFGYTF
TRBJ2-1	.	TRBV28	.	TGTGCCAGCAGCACTCTAGCCAGCTCCTACAATGAGCAGTTCTTC	CASSTLASSYNEQFF
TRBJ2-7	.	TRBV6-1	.	TGTGCCAGCAGTGGGTCACAGGGCCTCCTTTTTGACGAGCAGTACTTC	CASSGSQGLLFDEQYF
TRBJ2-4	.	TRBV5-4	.	TGTGCCAGCAGCTTGGTACAGGGCGCCGTAGTGGGTAATCCGTACTTC	CASSLVQGAVVGNPYF
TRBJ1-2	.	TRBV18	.	TGTGCCAGCTCACCACAAAAAACTAACTATGGCTACACCTTC	CASSPQKTNYGYTF
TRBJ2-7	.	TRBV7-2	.	TGTGCCAGCAGCTTGAGGATGGGGGGCTCCTACGAGCAGTACTTC	CASSLRMGGSYEQYF
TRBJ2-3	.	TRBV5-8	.	TGTGCCAGCAGCTGGGGGAGGGGGGGGTCCCGCACAGATACGCAGTATTTT	CASSWGRGGSRTDTQYF
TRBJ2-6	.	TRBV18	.	TGTGCCAGCTCACTTCCTAGCTCTGGGGCCAACGTCCTGACTTTC	CASSLPSSGANVLTF
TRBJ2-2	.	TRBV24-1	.	TGTGCCACCAGTGATTTGGGAGGGGGCAACACCGGGGAGCTGTTTTTT	CATSDLGGGNTGELFF
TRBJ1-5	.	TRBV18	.	TGTGCCAGCTCACCTTCAGGACAGTATAGCAATCAGCCCCAGCATTTT	CASSPSGQYSNQPQHF
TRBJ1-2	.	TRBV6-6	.	TGTGCCAGCAGAACCCTTGACTATGGCTACACCTTC	CASRTLDYGYTF
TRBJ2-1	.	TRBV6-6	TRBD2	TGTGCCAGCAGTTACCACAGCGGGGGCTACAATGAGCAGTTCTTC	CASSYHSGGYNEQFF
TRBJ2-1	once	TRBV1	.	TGCACCAGCAGCCGGGGTTCCCACAATGAGCAGTTCTTC	CTSSRGSHNEQFF
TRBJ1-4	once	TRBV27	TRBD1	TGTGCCAGCAGTATCGACAGGGGCCTTAATGAAAAACTGTTTTTT	CASSIDRGLNEKLFF
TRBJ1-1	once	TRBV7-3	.	TGTGCCAGCAGCTTAAAAGGGGTGAACACTGAAGCTTTCTTT	CASSLKGVNTEAFF
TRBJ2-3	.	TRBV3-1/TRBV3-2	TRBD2	TGTGCCAGCAGCGTCAAGGGGTTGTCCGCGGGGGGCACAGATACGCAGTATTTT	CASSVKGLSAGGTDTQYF
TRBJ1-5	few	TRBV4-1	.	TGCGCCAGCAGCGAGAAGATTATAAATCAGCCCCAGCATTTT	CASSEKIINQPQHF
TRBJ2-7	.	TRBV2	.	TGTGCCAGCAGTGGGAGGGGCAGTAGCTCCTACGAGCAGTACTTC	CASSGRGSSSYEQYF